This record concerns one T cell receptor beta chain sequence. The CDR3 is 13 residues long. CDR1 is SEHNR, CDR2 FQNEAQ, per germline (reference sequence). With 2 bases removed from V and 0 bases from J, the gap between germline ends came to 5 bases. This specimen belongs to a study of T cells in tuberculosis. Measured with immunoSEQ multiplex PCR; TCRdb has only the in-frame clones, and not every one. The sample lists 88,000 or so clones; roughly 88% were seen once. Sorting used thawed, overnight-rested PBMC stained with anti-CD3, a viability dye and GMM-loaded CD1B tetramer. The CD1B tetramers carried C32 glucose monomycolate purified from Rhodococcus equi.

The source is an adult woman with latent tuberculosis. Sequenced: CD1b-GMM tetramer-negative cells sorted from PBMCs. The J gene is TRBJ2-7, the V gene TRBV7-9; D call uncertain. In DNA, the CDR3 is TGTGCCAGCAGCTTAACAGACTCCTACGAGCAGTACTTC. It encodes CASSLTDSYEQYF.